Each of the 22 T cell receptor beta chains below was sequenced from the same sample in a study of cytomegalovirus exposure and HLA in healthy donors. Researchers ran the PCR with 60 Vbeta and 13 Jbeta primers. Sequencing was performed with immunoSEQ multiplex PCR; in TCRdb, only in-frame clones are kept and a portion is missing. The profile covers about 80,000 clones, with 80% appearing a single time and over 20% taken by the ten largest. Sequencing was done on a sample of PBMCs. The receptors stem from a woman aged 45-59 years in good health and CMV-seropositive.

The CDR3 nucleotides are TGTGCCAGCAGCGTATTGGGAGGCACAGATACGCAGTATTTT. It codes for CASSVLGGTDTQYF. The rearrangement links TRBV9 to TRBJ2-3, with D maybe TRBD2 (5 bases). Deletions cut 1 base from V and 1 base from J, with 7 bases between. This CDR3 spans 14 amino acids. The germline V gene has CDR1 SGDLS and CDR2 YYNGEE.

J is TRBJ2-2 and V is TRBV6-5; the D gene is possibly TRBD2 (6 bases). The germline gives CDR1 MNHEY, CDR2 SVGAGI. V gave up 1 base and J gave up 5 bases, with 11 bases separating them. The CDR3 consists of 15 residues. CDR3: CASSYLVGGTGELFF. Written as DNA, the CDR3 is TGTGCCAGCAGTTACTTGGTAGGAGGGACCGGGGAGCTGTTTTTT.

The chain uses TRBV6-1 and TRBJ2-1; maybe TRBD2 (6 bases). Germline loops: CDR1 MNHNS, CDR2 SASEGT. Trimming left V 7 bases short and J 4 bases short, with 14 bases between. The CDR3 contains 14 residues. The CDR3 DNA is TGTGCCAGCAACGACCGCGGGGAGTACAATGAGCAGTTCTTC. Amino acid sequence: CASNDRGEYNEQFF.

Worth noting for this clone: The same CDR3 also results from other DNA sequences found in this sample. The chain couples TRBV5-6 to TRBJ1-1; no clear D. The length of the CDR3 is 13 residues. Germline lookup yields CDR1 SGHDT and CDR2 YYEEEE. Trimming shortened V by 4 bases and J by 1 base, and 8 bases separated the two germline ends. Written as DNA, the CDR3 is TGTGCCAGCAGCCTTGGAGGGAACACTGAAGCTTTCTTT. It codes for CASSLGGNTEAFF.

CDR3 nucleotides: TGTGCCTGGAGACTAAGAGGGGAGCTGTTTTTT. It is translated as CAWRLRGELFF. V gene TRBV30 combines with J gene TRBJ2-2, with D unclear. Germline V gene data show CDR1 as GTSNPN and CDR2 as SVGIG (reference sequence). The V gene lost 3 bases and the J gene lost 8 bases, with 7 bases spanning the gap. The CDR3 has 11 amino acids.

V and J are TRBV27 and TRBJ2-5, with a possible D match to TRBD2 (5 bases). Germline V gene sequence: CDR1 MNHEY, CDR2 SMNVEV (reference sequence). CDR3 size: 16 residues. The V gene lost 3 bases and the J gene lost 4 bases, with 18 bases spanning the gap. CDR3 amino acids: CASSLLRGGFRETQYF. CDR3 sequence (DNA): TGTGCCAGCAGTTTGTTGAGAGGCGGGTTTCGAGAGACCCAGTACTTC.

This rearrangement joins TRBV18 to TRBJ2-7; 7 nucleotides align to TRBD1. V lost 4 bases, J lost 4 bases, and 4 bases stayed unmatched. The CDR3 consists of 13 residues. The germline gives CDR1 KGHSH, CDR2 LQKENI. CDR3 bases: TGTGCCAGCTCACACCGGGACAGATACGAGCAGTACGTC. Amino acid sequence: CASSHRDRYEQYV.

The genes are TRBV11-3 and TRBJ2-1; D is unclear. V lost 3 bases to trimming and J lost 4 bases, with 7 bases between them. Germline CDR1 reads SGHNT; CDR2 reads YENEEA. The CDR3 is made up of 13 amino acids. The CDR3 nucleotides are TGTGCCAGCAGCTTGGGCTTATACAATGAGCAGTTCTTC. Translating gives CASSLGLYNEQFF.

The CDR3 region is CASSAAGGPYNEQFF. The DNA of the CDR3 is TGTGCCAGCAGTGCAGCGGGAGGGCCCTACAATGAGCAGTTCTTC. The chain uses TRBV25-1 and TRBJ2-1; TRBD2 matches at 10 bases. J lost 2 bases, V lost 4 bases, and 2 bases had no gene match. Germline V CDR1 and CDR2: MGHDK, SYGVNS. The CDR3 sequence is 15 residues long.

This chain connects TRBV4-1 to TRBJ2-6; 10 nucleotides agree with TRBD1. Germline V CDR1 and CDR2: MGHRA, YSYEKL. The CDR3 covers 17 residues. V shed 6 bases, J shed 1 base, and the junction held 6 bases outside the gene matches. This CDR3 is CASSPGTGVSGANVLTF. CDR3 sequence (DNA): TGCGCCAGCAGTCCCGGGACAGGGGTATCTGGGGCCAACGTCCTGACTTTC.

This clone was picked up a small number of times. This sequence joins TRBV5-6 and TRBJ1-1; D gene ambiguous. With 0 bases removed from V and 3 bases from J, the gap between germline ends came to 6 bases. Germline V gene lookup returns CDR1 SGHDT and CDR2 YYEEEE. CDR3 size: 13 residues. CDR3 sequence reads: CASSLALDTEAFF. The CDR3 region has the DNA TGTGCCAGCAGCTTGGCCCTAGACACTGAAGCTTTCTTT.

J is TRBJ1-5 and V is TRBV7-2; 9 nucleotides agree with TRBD1. Losses at the gene ends were 0 bases for V and 6 bases for J; bases not matched to a gene: 6. The CDR3 consists of 16 residues. Per germline, CDR1 SGHTA and CDR2 FQGNSA. CDR3 bases: TGTGCCAGCAGCTTAGCGACAGGGGGTTCTATTCAGCCCCAGCATTTT. This codes for CASSLATGGSIQPQHF.

V usage is TRBV29-1 and J usage is TRBJ2-5, with TRBD1 identical over 9 bases. Germline lookup yields CDR1 SQVTM and CDR2 ANQGSEA. This CDR3 spans 15 amino acids. V dropped 3 bases and J dropped 4; count of bases not matched to a gene: 9. CDR3 sequence reads: CSVDVGQGRGETQYF. DNA of the CDR3: TGCAGCGTTGACGTCGGACAGGGGAGAGGAGAGACCCAGTACTTC.

The chain couples TRBV5-4 to TRBJ2-1; 7 bases are a match to TRBD2. This CDR3 is built from 16 residues. Germline CDR1 and CDR2: SGHNT and YYREEE (reference sequence). V trimming: 3 bases; J trimming: 6 bases; junction bases outside the gene matches: 12. This CDR3 reads CASSSIPRRGSNEQFF. The CDR3 bases are TGTGCCAGCAGCTCTATACCTCGGCGGGGGAGCAATGAGCAGTTCTTC.

This clone showed up just once. This sequence joins TRBV6-1 and TRBJ1-5; TRBD1 aligns across 7 bases. Germline CDR1 and CDR2: MNHNS and SASEGT. V was clipped by 0 bases and J by 2 bases; unmatched bases: 7. The CDR3 runs to 17 residues. The CDR3 spells CASSEAPGGDGNQPQHF. The CDR3 DNA reads as TGTGCCAGCAGTGAAGCTCCAGGGGGAGACGGCAATCAGCCCCAGCATTTT.

The gene calls are TRBV27 and TRBJ1-2; no clear D gene. CDR1 and CDR2 from the germline V gene are MNHEY and SMNVEV (reference sequence). CDR3 size: 15 residues. V lost 2 bases to trimming and J lost 3 bases, with 13 bases between them. The CDR3 nucleotides read TGTGCCAGCAGTTTAGTGGATCCGCGGTACTATGGCTACACCTTC. Translation: CASSLVDPRYYGYTF.

This clone was seen only once. CDR3 protein: CAWSGQGGSGYTF. CDR3 coding DNA: TGTGCCTGGTCAGGGCAAGGAGGGTCCGGCTACACCTTC. The V and J genes are TRBV30 and TRBJ1-2; perhaps TRBD1 as D (5 bases). The CDR3 is 13 amino acids. Germline-derived CDR1 and CDR2 are GTSNPN and SVGIG (reference sequence). The V and J ends lost 5 bases and 8 bases respectively, with 18 bases between them. The complete variable domain, with remaining parts taken from reference TRBV30 and TRBJ1-2, reads SQTIHQWPATLVQPVGSPLSLECTVEGTSNPNLYWYRQAAGRGLQLLFYSVGIGQISSEVPQNLSASRPQDRQFILSSKKLLLSDSGFYLCAWSGQGGSGYTFGSGTRLTVV.

The chain links TRBV28 to TRBJ1-2, with TRBD1 as a possible D gene (6 bases). From germline, CDR1 is MDHEN and CDR2 SYDVKM. This CDR3 has 16 amino acids. The V end lost 5 bases, the J end lost 0 bases, and 16 bases lay between the germline ends. CDR3 bases: TGTGCCAGCAGTACCATGGCAGGGGATCCTAACTATGGCTACACCTTC. It specifies CASSTMAGDPNYGYTF.

V and J are TRBV30 and TRBJ1-3; 7 positions match TRBD1. The CDR3 loop spans 13 amino acids. Germline trimming cut 4 bases from V and 1 base from J; bases unmatched to any gene: 1. Germline loops: CDR1 GTSNPN, CDR2 SVGIG (reference sequence). The DNA of the CDR3 is TGTGCCTGGACACAGGGGTCTGGAAACACCATATATTTT. Translation gives CAWTQGSGNTIYF.

The chain carries TRBV10-3 and TRBJ1-4, with unresolved D. Germline lookup yields CDR1 ENHRY and CDR2 SYGVKD. Trimming cost V 6 bases and J 1 base, with 6 bases left between them. The CDR3 extends over 13 amino acids. The CDR3 coding sequence is TGTGCCATCAGCCAGGAAACTAATGAAAAACTGTTTTTT. Translation: CAISQETNEKLFF.

V usage is TRBV7-9 and J usage is TRBJ1-4; no clear D. The CDR3 runs 15 residues. V was pared by 6 bases and J by 8 bases, with 19 bases between. Germline-derived CDR1 and CDR2 are SEHNR and FQNEAQ (reference sequence). CDR3 in amino acids: CASRTTGEGVEKLFF. The CDR3 nucleotides are TGTGCCAGCAGGACAACCGGGGAGGGAGTAGAAAAACTGTTTTTT.

The chain recombines TRBV7-3 with TRBJ2-3, with 12 bases aligning to TRBD2. The germline V gene has CDR1 SGHTA and CDR2 FQGTGA. The CDR3 has 17 residues. The ends lost 1 base at V and 3 bases at J; junction bases unmatched: 5. The CDR3 DNA is TGTGCCAGCAGCTTAAGTCTAGCGGGGGGGCAAACAGATACGCAGTATTTT. It yields the protein CASSLSLAGGQTDTQYF. The full variable domain, rest sourced from reference TRBV7-3 and TRBJ2-3, is GAGVSQTPSNKVTEKGKYVELRCDPISGHTALYWYRQSLGQGPEFLIYFQGTGAADDSGLPNDRFFAVRPEGSVSTLKIQRTERGDSAVYLCASSLSLAGGQTDTQYFGPGTRLTVL.